The entry below gives a single TCR beta chain sequence along with its context. TCRdb's table, derived via immunoSEQ multiplex PCR, lists solely in-frame clones and lacks some. In the table there are 15,000 to 20,000 clones, 85% to 90% of which are singletons. This specimen comes from a study of control samples from healthy donors and cancer patients. Deletions cut 0 bases from V and 8 bases from J, with 13 bases between. CDR3 length: 14 residues. The V gene's germline CDR1 is ENHRY and CDR2 SYGVKD. The V gene is TRBV10-3, the J gene TRBJ1-2; the D is unclear. The specimen was PBMCs. The sequence derives from a man aged 60-69 years with head and neck cancer. The CDR3 sequence: CAISESVALGGYTF. The CDR3 region has the DNA TGTGCCATCAGTGAGTCAGTGGCTTTAGGAGGCTACACCTTC.